The clone carrying this TCR beta chain occurred a few times. This entry belongs to a study of T cells after yellow fever vaccination. One entry per CDR3 protein, called by TCRdb with MiXCR from the 5' RACE reads. Among approximately 170,000 distinct CDR3 sequences listed, around 10% were seen once. This TCR derives from a man aged 18 to 29 who received the YFV17D yellow fever vaccine. The input for sequencing was CD8+ T cells sorted from PBMCs, taken 15 days after the yellow fever booster vaccination.

CDR3 region: CSVTLAGRGDTQYF. CDR3 nucleotides: TGCAGCGTTACCCTAGCGGGGCGGGGAGATACGCAGTATTTT. The chain combines TRBV29-1 with TRBJ2-3; 9 bases match TRBD2. The V segment lost 5 bases and the J segment 5 bases; nucleotides outside the gene matches: 8. The CDR3 consists of 14 residues. The germline V gene encodes CDR1 SQVTM and CDR2 ANQGSEA.